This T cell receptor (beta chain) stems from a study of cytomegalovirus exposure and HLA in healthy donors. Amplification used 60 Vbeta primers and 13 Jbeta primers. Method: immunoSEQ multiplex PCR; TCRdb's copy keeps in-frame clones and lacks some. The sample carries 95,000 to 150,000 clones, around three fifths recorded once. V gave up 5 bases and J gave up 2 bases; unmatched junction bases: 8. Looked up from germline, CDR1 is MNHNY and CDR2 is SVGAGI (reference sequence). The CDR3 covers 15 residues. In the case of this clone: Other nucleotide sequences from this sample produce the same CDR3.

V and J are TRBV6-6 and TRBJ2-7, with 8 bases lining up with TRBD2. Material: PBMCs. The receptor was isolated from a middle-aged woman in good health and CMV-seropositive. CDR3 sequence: CASSPWSSGTYEQYF. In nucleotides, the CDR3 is TGTGCCAGCAGTCCCTGGAGTAGCGGGACCTACGAGCAGTACTTC.